The 12 T cell receptor beta chains below come from one sample, sequenced in a study of neurological immune-mediated disorders. Time point reported: longitudinal time-point 1 (baseline). TCRdb processed the 5' RACE reads anew with MiXCR; each CDR3 protein has one entry. Here the sample spans about 71,000 distinct CDR3 sequences, roughly an eighth being singletons. The sequencing input was PBMCs. The receptor source for this set is a female donor with HTLV-1-associated myelopathy (HAM/TSP).

This clonotype came up many times. The chain employs TRBV20-1 and TRBJ2-5; 8 bases align to TRBD2. This CDR3 is built from 13 residues. Germline CDR1 DFQATT, CDR2 SNEGSKA (reference sequence). J lost 5 bases, V lost 5 bases, and 7 bases had no gene match. The CDR3 reads CSAWGLVSETQYF. The CDR3 bases are TGCAGTGCTTGGGGACTAGTTTCCGAGACCCAGTACTTC.

V usage is TRBV29-1 and J usage is TRBJ1-2; unclear D gene. This CDR3 comprises 15 residues. The V end lost 4 bases, the J end lost 5 bases, and 20 bases lay between the germline ends. Germline assignment: CDR1 SQVTM and CDR2 ANQGSEA. This CDR3 is CSVAVLCTRTYGYTF. CDR3 coding DNA: TGCAGCGTTGCGGTCTTGTGCACGCGAACTTATGGCTACACCTTC.

This clonotype appeared many times. The rearrangement joins TRBV5-1 to TRBJ1-4, with no clear D. V dropped 4 bases and J dropped 0 bases, with 13 bases sitting between them. This CDR3 spans 16 amino acids. CDR1 and CDR2 from the germline V gene are SGHRS and YFSETQ. The CDR3 here is CASSPAGEATNEKLFF. CDR3 nucleotides: TGCGCCAGCAGCCCGGCAGGAGAGGCAACTAATGAAAAACTGTTTTTT. Full variable domain (missing parts from reference TRBV5-1 and TRBJ1-4): KAGVTQTPRYLIKTRGQQVTLSCSPISGHRSVSWYQQTPGQGLQFLFEYFSETQRNKGNFPGRFSGRQFSNSRSEMNVSTLELGDSALYLCASSPAGEATNEKLFFGSGTQLSVL.

V and J are TRBV20-1 and TRBJ2-3, with 13 nucleotides matching TRBD2. The ends lost 3 bases at V and 2 bases at J; junction bases unmatched: 8. From germline, CDR1 is DFQATT and CDR2 SNEGSKA (reference sequence). The CDR3 totals 17 residues. The CDR3 nucleotides are TGCAGTGCTAGGAAACCCGGACTAGCGGGGGACACAGATACGCAGTATTTT. This encodes CSARKPGLAGDTDTQYF.

A few counts support this clonotype. The V call is TRBV12-3 or TRBV12-4, the J call TRBJ2-7; TRBD1 agrees at 8 bases. Trimming took 6 bases from V and 3 from J; bases not matched to a gene: 7. This CDR3 has 14 amino acids. CDR3 coding DNA: TGTGCCAGCAGAGGCGGACAGGGAGGCTACGAGCAGTACTTC. Encoded protein: CASRGGQGGYEQYF.

This clonotype was recorded many times. This chain joins TRBV7-2 and TRBJ2-3, with 11 bases fitting TRBD2. Per the germline V gene, CDR1 is SGHTA and CDR2 is FQGNSA. This CDR3 is built from 16 residues. The ends lost 2 bases at V and 6 bases at J; junction bases unmatched: 7. The CDR3 loop reads CASSLNSGGAVDTQYF. In DNA form, the CDR3 reads TGTGCCAGCAGCTTAAATAGCGGGGGGGCCGTGGATACGCAGTATTTT.

In this sample, this clonotype turned up many times. V gene TRBV12-3 or TRBV12-4 combines with J gene TRBJ2-7; 8 bases are shared with TRBD1. The trim removed 1 base at V and 7 bases at J, leaving 3 bases unmatched. There are 13 residues in the CDR3. CDR3 in DNA: TGTGCCAGCAGTTTAGGGACAGGGTGGGAGCAGTACTTC. Protein product: CASSLGTGWEQYF.

This sequence joins TRBV5-5 and TRBJ2-1; D gene ambiguous. This CDR3 region has 13 residues. V shed 10 bases and J shed 5 bases, with 16 bases lying between them. Germline values: CDR1 SGHKS, CDR2 YYEKEE (reference sequence). This CDR3 is CAAALWTDNEQFF. For the CDR3, the DNA is TGTGCCGCCGCCTTATGGACGGACAATGAGCAGTTCTTC.

This clonotype was observed a few times. This sequence joins TRBV28 and TRBJ2-4, with TRBD1 matching 7 bases. CDR1 and CDR2 (germline): MDHEN, SYDVKM. This CDR3 is built from 16 residues. The V gene end was trimmed by 7 bases and the J gene end by 8 bases; junction bases not matched to a gene: 17. The CDR3: CASTSESRGRRYIQYF. The CDR3 DNA reads TGTGCCAGCACCTCAGAGAGTAGGGGGCGCAGGTACATTCAGTACTTC.

This clonotype was recorded at least ten times. This chain links TRBV18 with TRBJ1-1; D ambiguous. V was cut by 8 bases and J by 8 bases, with 12 bases left in between. The CDR3 is made up of 11 amino acids. The germline CDR1 and CDR2 sequences are KGHSH and LQKENI. The CDR3 sequence: CASRLGMEAFF. The CDR3 nucleotides read TGTGCCAGCCGCCTGGGGATGGAAGCTTTCTTT. Based on the CDR3 plus reference TRBV18 and TRBJ1-1, the full variable domain is NAGVMQNPRHLVRRRGQEARLRCSPMKGHSHVYWYRQLPEEGLKFMVYLQKENIIDESGMPKERFSAEFPKEGPSILRIQQVVRGDSAAYFCASRLGMEAFFGQGTRLTVV.

The chain recombines TRBV12-3 or TRBV12-4 with TRBJ1-5; no reliable D call. This CDR3 contains 13 residues. The germline V and J ends were trimmed by 2 bases and 5 bases, with 7 bases remaining between them. The CDR3 bases are TGTGCCAGCAGTTTAATATACGATCAGCCCCAGCATTTT. This translates into CASSLIYDQPQHF.

In its sample, this clonotype was seen many times. The V and J genes are TRBV5-6 and TRBJ2-1; TRBD2 agrees at 9 bases. The CDR3 contains 16 residues. Germline loops: CDR1 SGHDT, CDR2 YYEEEE. J lost 3 bases, V lost 3 bases, and 7 bases had no gene match. This CDR3 is CASSWLTSGDYNEQFF. The CDR3 DNA follows: TGTGCCAGCAGCTGGCTGACTAGCGGCGACTACAATGAGCAGTTCTTC. Using reference TRBV5-6 and TRBJ2-1 for the parts outside the CDR3, the full variable domain is DAGVTQSPTHLIKTRGQQVTLRCSPKSGHDTVSWYQQALGQGPQFIFQYYEEEERQRGNFPDRFSGHQFPNYSSELNVNALLLGDSALYLCASSWLTSGDYNEQFFGPGTRLTVL.